This record looks at one TCR beta chain sequence and its context. Authors' analysis steps: Amplification from reference gene primers served as the basis for estimated nucleated cell counts. Repertoires were generated with immunoSEQ multiplex PCR, while TCRdb's copy carries only in-frame clones and drops some. That table is the source of V, J and clone size, and D and trimming were worked out from the DNA. The sample shows approximately 38,000 clones, 91% of them seen only once. V was shortened by 3 bases and J by 4 bases, with 12 bases between the two germline ends. The CDR3 covers 14 residues. The germline CDR1 and CDR2 sequences are SEHNR and FQNEAQ (reference sequence). This entry belongs to a study of blood T cell repertoires in COVID-19. Study background: Spain, Italy and the United States supplied samples that represented acute and convalescent COVID-19. From T cells, B-cell-depleted T cells, or PBMCs came the material, which was cDNA or gDNA.

The chain carries TRBV7-9 and TRBJ2-5; D may be TRBD2 (6 bases). This TCR was sampled from a woman older than 75 with acute or convalescent COVID-19. Sample: peripheral blood. CDR3 amino acids: CASSLEGRGETQYF. DNA for the CDR3: TGTGCCAGCAGCTTGGAGGGGCGGGGAGAGACCCAGTACTTC.